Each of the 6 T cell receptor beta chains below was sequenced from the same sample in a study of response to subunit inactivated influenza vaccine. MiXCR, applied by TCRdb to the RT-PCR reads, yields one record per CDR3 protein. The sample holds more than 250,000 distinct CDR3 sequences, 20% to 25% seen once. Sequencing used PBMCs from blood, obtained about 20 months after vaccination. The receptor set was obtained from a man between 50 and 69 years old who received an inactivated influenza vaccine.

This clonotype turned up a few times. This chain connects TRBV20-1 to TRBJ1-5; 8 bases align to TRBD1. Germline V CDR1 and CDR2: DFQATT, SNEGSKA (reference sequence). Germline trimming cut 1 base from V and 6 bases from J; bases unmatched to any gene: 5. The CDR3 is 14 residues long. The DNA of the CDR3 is TGCAGTGCTAGAGGGACAGGGTTTGTTCAGCCCCAGCATTTT. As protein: CSARGTGFVQPQHF.

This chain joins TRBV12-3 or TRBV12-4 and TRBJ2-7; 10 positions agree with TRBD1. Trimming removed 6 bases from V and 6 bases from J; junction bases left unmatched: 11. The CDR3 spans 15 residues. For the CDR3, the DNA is TGTGCCAGCAGCAACATCGGACAGGGGGATCGCGAGCAGTACTTC. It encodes CASSNIGQGDREQYF.

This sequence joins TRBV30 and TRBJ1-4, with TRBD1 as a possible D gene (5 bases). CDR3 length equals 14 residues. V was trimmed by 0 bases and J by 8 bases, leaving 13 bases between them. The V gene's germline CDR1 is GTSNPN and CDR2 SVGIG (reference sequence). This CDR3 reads CAWSVTAVGEKLFF. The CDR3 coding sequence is TGTGCCTGGAGTGTGACAGCCGTTGGAGAAAAACTGTTTTTT.

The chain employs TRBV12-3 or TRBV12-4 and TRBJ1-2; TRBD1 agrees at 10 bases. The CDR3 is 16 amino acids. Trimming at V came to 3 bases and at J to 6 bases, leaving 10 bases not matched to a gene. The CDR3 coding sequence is TGTGCCAGCAGTTTTTCTGGGACAGGGGCAATCAATGGCTACACCTTC. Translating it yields CASSFSGTGAINGYTF.

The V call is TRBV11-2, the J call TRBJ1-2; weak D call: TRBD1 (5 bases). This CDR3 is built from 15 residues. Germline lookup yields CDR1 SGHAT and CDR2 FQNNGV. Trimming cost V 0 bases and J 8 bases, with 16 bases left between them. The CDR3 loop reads CASSLDYGRGEGYTF. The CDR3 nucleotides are TGTGCCAGCAGCTTAGATTATGGACGGGGCGAGGGCTACACCTTC. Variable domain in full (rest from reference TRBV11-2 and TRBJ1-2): EAGVAQSPRYKIIEKRQSVAFWCNPISGHATLYWYQQILGQGPKLLIQFQNNGVVDDSQLPKDRFSAERLKGVDSTLKIQPAKLEDSAVYLCASSLDYGRGEGYTFGSGTRLTVV.

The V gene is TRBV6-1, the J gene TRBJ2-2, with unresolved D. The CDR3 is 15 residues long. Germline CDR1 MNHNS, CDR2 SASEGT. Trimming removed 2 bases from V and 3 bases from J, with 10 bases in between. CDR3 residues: CASSELTPYTGELFF. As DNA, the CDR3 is TGTGCCAGCAGTGAACTAACTCCCTACACCGGGGAGCTGTTTTTT.